This TCR beta chain was identified in a study of blood T cells in healthy people across ages (dated by TCRdb to about 2015). Turning to the overall study: In model experiments, template switching captured about one uniquely barcoded TCR beta cDNA molecule for every two T cells. Age-related changes in TCR beta repertoire diversity were measured in the study by deep sequencing normalized with unique cDNA molecular identifiers. Two additional independent replicas of 1 million unique cDNA reads from the same blood draw were analyzed for two donors (one aged 18 to 30 and one aged 80 or older). Donors were grouped into four age groups: young (average approximately 15 years), middle-aged (around 39), aged (about 59) and long-lived (just over 80). General study outcomes and caveats: Estimates of total diversity from one million sequenced T cells were regarded as lower bounds and underestimates. Since profiling was done on bulk unsorted PBMCs, naive and antigen-experienced compartments could not be conclusively compared. Donor CMV infection status was unknown, potentially confounding age-related changes in expanded clonotypes. As age increased, observed TCR beta diversity per million T cells dropped in a roughly linear way, and a significant reduction was already evident by age around 41. The percentage of naive T cells measured by flow cytometry correlated strongly with observed TCR beta diversity. Compared with the aged group, the long-lived group had more naive CD4+ T cells, fewer expanded clones and increased TCR diversity, a pattern suggesting age selection.

This clonotype was found many times. No cognate antigen has been identified for it. There are no base qualities to consult, and no much larger clone falls within one base. Libraries came from 5' RACE. Instrument used: Illumina HiSeq 2500. A second PCR of roughly 7 to 12 cycles was run with a J-beta primer mix and a sample-barcoded 5' primer. Each TCR beta cDNA molecule received a unique molecular identifier from a template-switch 5' adaptor carrying 12 random nucleotides. Each sample yielded at least 2.5 million CDR3-containing paired-end reads. The Mint cDNA synthesis kit, primed by a TRBC-specific oligonucleotide, was used to synthesize first-strand cDNA from all RNA. Following uracil-DNA glycosylase treatment, a first 18-cycle PCR with universal primers M1SS and BC2_uni_R was performed on all cDNA. The source study handled its data this way. For normalization, 1 million high-quality reads, each with a distinct molecular identifier, were randomly selected from each sample. Reads sharing molecular identifiers were discarded rather than binned into consensus sequences. MiTCR, run with a Q25 quality threshold and the strictest error-elimination algorithm, handled CDR3 identification, clonotype clustering and error correction. A nonparametric unseen species model with Euler transformation was used to estimate a lower bound on total TCR beta diversity. In-frame beta chains were kept once TCRdb had trimmed the public reads at Q25 with fastp and called clones with MiXCR. Here each entry gathers all rows of one CDR3 protein and keeps the most common genes and DNA. TCRdb's processing, not the study's, gives the V and J calls here. The sample yields approximately 960,000 distinct CDR3 sequences; about 27% were counted once. Approximately 10% of the sample comes from the top ten.

Including cysteine and phenylalanine, the CDR3 has 13 amino acids. Here the CDR3 DNA is all that survives: 39 bases in frame from base 1. Trimming takes 3 bases from V and 3 bases from J, and the germline ends sit 8 bases apart. The germline V gene encodes CDR1 SGHRS and CDR2 YFSETQ. Systemically healthy Caucasian individuals from Russia, 35 to 50 in total and aged about 6 to 95 years, were included as donors. Each donor gave 8 to 10 milliliters of peripheral blood, drawn into EDTA-treated Vacutainer tubes. PBMCs were isolated by Ficoll-Paque density-gradient centrifugation, with at least 7 million obtained per sample. Total RNA was extracted from PBMCs with Trizol reagent, with at least 5.5 micrograms obtained per sample. The percentages of naive CD45RAhigh/CD27high T cells were determined by flow cytometry on a PBMC aliquot from every donor. The same sample was also studied in work on T cells of mothers and their children. The second study, in turn, reports: The donors were nine systemically healthy Caucasian individuals, made up of three mothers and their six children. cDNA synthesis used all of the extracted RNA, with around 1.6 ug of RNA in each 15 ul reaction. In the second PCR, the M1S primer introduced both the sample barcodes and 2-4 random nucleotides. Over 8 million TCR beta CDR3 reads came from each mother, compared with some 3 million reads from each child. In both related and unrelated pairs, thymic selection shapes the output of TCR recombination in a similar way, with inherited differences having only a minor effect. Related mother-child pairs always showed normalized repertoire overlap that was slightly higher than in unrelated mother-child pairs, though the difference was never significant. No persistent microchimeric T cell clones were found, with a detection sensitivity of roughly 100 clones per million clonotypes. Deep NGS was used in the study to compare the TCR beta repertoires of mothers and children and to look for features that separate related mother-child pairs from unrelated individuals. Mothers averaged approximately 40 +/- 4 years of age and children averaged around 10 +/- 4 years. Libraries were sequenced on Illumina HiSeq 2000 with 100+100 nt paired-end reads after adapter ligation with NEBNext reagents. To avoid cross-contamination, the mother libraries and the child libraries were prepared a month apart and sequenced in separate runs. Between about 500,000 and 2,100,000 distinct TCR beta clonotypes were identified per donor. Naive TCR beta clonotypes were estimated from low-frequency clonotypes matched to each donor's FACS-determined naive share, without sorting.

The sequence derives from a woman aged 35 to 49 in good health. The sequencing input was blood. In this chain, TRBV5-1 is recombined with TRBJ2-3; no D segment can be confidently identified. The base sequence is TGCGCCAGCAGCTCCAAGCCAACAGATACGCAGTATTTT. It translates as CASSSKPTDTQYF.